The 20 T cell receptor beta chains listed next were all sequenced from one sample in a study of blood T cell repertoires in COVID-19 (dated by TCRdb to 2020 to 2022). To prepare the library, the immunoSEQ multiplex PCR assay was applied. This is the immuneACCESS table as TCRdb keeps it, with only in-frame sequences that have V and J called. A part of the clones is gone; compared with another copy, unresolved V genes explain less than half, and the rest is unexplained. Counted in this sample were about 34,000 clones; 81% of them appeared once. The leading ten clones occupy around 3.2% of the sample. The specimen was peripheral blood. The receptor set was obtained from a man in his 70s with COVID-19, enrolled during active disease.

This chain connects TRBV19 to TRBJ2-7; tentative D call: TRBD2 (6 bases). CDR3 length: 13 residues. CDR1 and CDR2 (germline): LNHDA, SQIVND (reference sequence). V gave up 2 bases and J gave up 4 bases, with 9 bases separating them. CDR3 protein: CASSITSRYEQYF. In DNA form, the CDR3 reads TGTGCCAGTAGTATAACTAGCAGATACGAGCAGTACTTC.

The V and J genes are TRBV19 and TRBJ2-1, with a possible D match to TRBD2 (6 bases). The V end lost 0 bases, the J end lost 6 bases, and 15 bases lay between the germline ends. Germline loops: CDR1 LNHDA, CDR2 SQIVND (reference sequence). The CDR3 spans 16 residues. CDR3 sequence: CASSIEKERALNEQFF. The CDR3 region has the DNA TGTGCCAGTAGTATAGAAAAGGAGCGGGCCCTCAATGAGCAGTTCTTC.

The V and J genes are TRBV7-3 and TRBJ1-2; 7 positions agree with TRBD1. Germline V gene lookup returns CDR1 SGHTA and CDR2 FQGTGA. This CDR3 has 14 residues. Trimming at V came to 7 bases and at J to 0 bases, leaving 5 bases not matched to a gene. The CDR3 DNA reads TGTGCCAGCAAACAGGGGCCGACTAACTATGGCTACACCTTC. As protein: CASKQGPTNYGYTF.

This chain uses TRBV5-4 with TRBJ1-3; 7 bases are shared with TRBD1. This CDR3 region has 15 residues. Looked up from germline, CDR1 is SGHNT and CDR2 is YYREEE (reference sequence). After removal of 4 bases from V and 0 bases from J, the junction contained 4 bases not matched to a gene. CDR3 region: CASSPDRDSGNTIYF. CDR3 sequence (DNA): TGTGCCAGCAGCCCCGACAGGGACTCTGGAAACACCATATATTTT.

Here the CDR3 reads CASSVLVGETTRNEQFF. CDR3 nucleotide sequence: TGTGCCAGCAGCGTTTTGGTGGGAGAAACTACAAGGAATGAGCAGTTCTTC. V gene TRBV9 combines with J gene TRBJ2-1, with a possible D match to TRBD2 (5 bases). Germline lookup yields CDR1 SGDLS and CDR2 YYNGEE. V lost 2 bases, J lost 7 bases, and 22 bases lay in between. CDR3 length equals 17 residues.

The chain carries TRBV28 and TRBJ2-7, with a weak D call TRBD1 (5 bases). CDR3 length equals 17 residues. V lost 3 bases, J lost 8 bases, and 26 bases lay in between. Germline-derived CDR1 and CDR2 are MDHEN and SYDVKM. CDR3 residues: CASSFAGLSAGPFQQYF. In DNA form, the CDR3 reads TGTGCCAGCAGTTTCGCTGGTCTGTCGGCAGGGCCCTTCCAGCAGTACTTC.

This clone turned up a few times. The V call is TRBV19, the J call TRBJ1-5; D is possibly TRBD1 (6 bases). There are 14 residues in the CDR3. CDR1 is LNHDA, CDR2 SQIVND, per germline (reference sequence). V shed 4 bases and J shed 2 bases, with 9 bases lying between them. CDR3 protein: CASSNAGGNQPQHF. The CDR3 coding sequence is TGTGCCAGTAGTAACGCAGGGGGCAATCAGCCCCAGCATTTT.

The genes are TRBV19 and TRBJ1-2; D is ambiguous. CDR3 length equals 16 residues. V dropped 5 bases and J dropped 7 bases, with 23 bases sitting between them. Per germline, CDR1 LNHDA and CDR2 SQIVND (reference sequence). The CDR3 region has the DNA TGTGCCAGTAGTTTCGCGCGGGTTCTTCAGATGGCTGGCTACACCTTC. It translates to CASSFARVLQMAGYTF.

V gene TRBV7-9 combines with J gene TRBJ1-1; D ambiguous. V was clipped by 5 bases and J by 1 base, with 8 bases between them. Germline lookup yields CDR1 SEHNR and CDR2 FQNEAQ (reference sequence). The CDR3 contains 13 residues. The CDR3 sequence is CASSREPNTEAFF. CDR3 DNA: TGTGCCAGCAGCAGAGAACCGAACACTGAAGCTTTCTTT.

J is TRBJ2-1 and V is TRBV7-9; possible D gene TRBD2, 5 bases. Germline V lookup: CDR1 SEHNR, CDR2 FQNEAQ (reference sequence). The CDR3 totals 18 residues. Trimming took off 1 base at V and 0 bases at J, with 16 bases between the two ends. CDR3 sequence reads: CASSLVLLALSSYNEQFF. CDR3 DNA sequence: TGTGCCAGCAGCTTAGTACTGCTAGCCTTAAGCTCCTACAATGAGCAGTTCTTC. The whole variable domain, filled in from reference TRBV7-9 and TRBJ2-1, reads DTGVSQNPRHKITKRGQNVTFRCDPISEHNRLYWYRQTLGQGPEFLTYFQNEAQLEKSRLLSDRFSAERPKGSFSTLEIQRTEQGDSAMYLCASSLVLLALSSYNEQFFGPGTRLTVL.

This chain joins TRBV19 and TRBJ1-1, with 9 bases aligning to TRBD1. Trimming removed 5 bases from V and 10 bases from J; junction bases left unmatched: 8. Germline CDR1 and CDR2: LNHDA and SQIVND (reference sequence). The CDR3 has 13 residues. The chain's CDR3 is CASSPGQGLVAFF. Here the CDR3 DNA reads TGTGCCAGTAGTCCTGGACAGGGGTTGGTAGCTTTCTTT.

The chain uses TRBV2 and TRBJ1-2; D ambiguous. Trimming removed 6 bases from V and 5 bases from J, with 13 bases in between. The CDR3 extends over 13 amino acids. Germline V gives CDR1 SNHLY, CDR2 FYNNEI. The DNA of the CDR3 is TGTGCCAGCAGCCGCACAGAGACGTATGGCTACACCTTC. Protein sequence: CASSRTETYGYTF. Combining the CDR3 with reference TRBV2 and TRBJ1-2 gives the whole variable domain EPEVTQTPSHQVTQMGQEVILRCVPISNHLYFYWYRQILGQKVEFLVSFYNNEISEKSEIFDDQFSVERPDGSNFTLKIRSTKLEDSAMYFCASSRTETYGYTFGSGTRLTVV.

This clone was seen a handful of times. This sequence joins TRBV7-9 and TRBJ1-5; a possible D gene is TRBD1 (5 bases). The germline V and J ends were trimmed by 5 bases and 0 bases, with 23 bases remaining between them. The V gene's germline CDR1 is SEHNR and CDR2 FQNEAQ (reference sequence). The CDR3 extends over 19 amino acids. CDR3 coding DNA: TGTGCCAGCAGCCGGGGGTTTGGCCCCACCCCATATAGCAATCAGCCCCAGCATTTT. It yields the protein CASSRGFGPTPYSNQPQHF.

This chain joins TRBV10-3 and TRBJ2-1; D gene unclear. This CDR3 region has 15 residues. Trimming left V 2 bases short and J 0 bases short, with 8 bases between. Germline CDR1 ENHRY, CDR2 SYGVKD. CDR3 sequence (DNA): TGTGCCATCAGTGAGCGGTCCCCCTCCTACAATGAGCAGTTCTTC. Amino acids: CAISERSPSYNEQFF.

This chain links TRBV5-8 with TRBJ1-3, with unresolved D. Trimming left V 1 base short and J 0 bases short, with 8 bases between. The CDR3 has 15 amino acids. CDR1 is SGHTS, CDR2 YDEGEE, per germline. CDR3 sequence reads: CASSLRGTSGNTIYF. The CDR3 DNA is TGTGCCAGCAGCTTGCGGGGTACCTCTGGAAACACCATATATTTT. The full variable domain, rest sourced from reference TRBV5-8 and TRBJ1-3, is EAGVTQSPTHLIKTRGQQATLRCSPISGHTSVYWYQQALGLGLQFLLWYDEGEERNRGNFPPRFSGRQFPNYSSELNVNALELEDSALYLCASSLRGTSGNTIYFGEGSWLTVV.

The chain is built from TRBV29-1 and TRBJ2-3; 11 bases are a match to TRBD1. The V and J ends lost 7 bases and 1 base, in that order; junction bases with no gene match: 16. This CDR3 has 18 amino acids. Per germline, CDR1 SQVTM and CDR2 ANQGSEA. The CDR3 sequence is CSAEGSGTGGLGTDTQYF. CDR3 DNA sequence: TGCAGCGCCGAGGGTAGCGGGACAGGGGGGCTAGGCACAGATACGCAGTATTTT.

The V and J genes are TRBV7-2 and TRBJ2-7; 14 bases are shared with TRBD2. This CDR3 contains 16 residues. V was clipped by 1 base and J by 5 bases; unmatched bases: 4. The germline V gene has CDR1 SGHTA and CDR2 FQGNSA. This CDR3 is CASSLEGTSGSNEQYF. Written as DNA, the CDR3 is TGTGCCAGCAGCTTAGAAGGGACTAGCGGGAGTAACGAGCAGTACTTC.

CDR3 residues: CASSPSGNEQFF. CDR3 DNA sequence: TGCGCCAGCAGCCCCTCGGGCAATGAGCAGTTCTTC. The chain joins TRBV5-1 to TRBJ2-1; D ambiguous. Looked up from germline, CDR1 is SGHRS and CDR2 is YFSETQ. Trimming took off 4 bases at V and 6 bases at J, with 8 bases between the two ends. This CDR3 region has 12 residues. The variable domain in full, completed from reference TRBV5-1 and TRBJ2-1, reads KAGVTQTPRYLIKTRGQQVTLSCSPISGHRSVSWYQQTPGQGLQFLFEYFSETQRNKGNFPGRFSGRQFSNSRSEMNVSTLELGDSALYLCASSPSGNEQFFGPGTRLTVL.

The chain is built from TRBV27 and TRBJ2-5; D perhaps matches TRBD2 (6 bases). Germline V gene lookup returns CDR1 MNHEY and CDR2 SMNVEV (reference sequence). The ends were cut back, 6 bases at V and 5 bases at J, with 16 bases in the middle. The CDR3 covers 14 residues. The CDR3 DNA reads as TGTGCCAGCAGGTTAGCGGTAGGTCGGGAGACCCAGTACTTC. It encodes CASRLAVGRETQYF.

This sequence joins TRBV20-1 and TRBJ2-3, with TRBD2 matching 9 bases. The J segment lost 4 bases and the V segment lost 3 bases, leaving 11 bases of the junction unmatched. The CDR3 length is 16 residues. Germline CDR1 and CDR2: DFQATT and SNEGSKA (reference sequence). CDR3 nucleotide sequence: TGCAGTGCTAGTGTTCTGGCTAGCGGGATCTCAGATACGCAGTATTTT. Its translation is CSASVLASGISDTQYF.